This T cell receptor (beta chain) was identified during a study of siplizumab effects on memory and regulatory T cells. V lost 7 bases to trimming and J lost 1 base; unmatched junction nucleotides: 5. Germline V lookup: CDR1 MNHEY, CDR2 SVGAGI. This CDR3 has 14 amino acids. Data came from immunoSEQ multiplex PCR; TCRdb stores just in-frame clones and leaves some out. Of 90,000 to 150,000 clones listed, 85% to 95% were seen once; the top ten hold around 0.15%. In its sample, this clone was seen once. This TCR was sampled from a human donor in good health. Sequences were obtained from non-Treg CD4+ T cells sorted from blood. The J gene is TRBJ1-2, the V gene TRBV6-5, with 8 bases fitting TRBD1. The CDR3 protein is CASTRTGLNYGYTF. The CDR3 DNA follows: TGTGCCAGCACCCGGACAGGGCTTAACTATGGCTACACCTTC.